This T cell receptor (beta chain) is drawn from a study of Graves' ophthalmopathy and Graves' hyperthyroidism. Across the whole study: Before any treatment, peripheral blood was taken at the initial diagnosis. Study findings and constraints: Sensitivity of roughly 88% and specificity of 65% to 83% were achieved when a 13-signature model separated ophthalmopathy from stable hyperthyroidism. A majority of expanded thyroid clonotypes exceeding 0.001 frequency were likewise present in blood.

As concerns this clonotype: Its antigen is still unknown.

Ophthalmopathy not arising within 18 months of follow-up defined hyperthyroidism as stable. The study amplified TCR beta CDR3 regions using RNA transcripts. The authors performed first-round RT-PCR with HTBI primers and then a second-round multiplex PCR. TCRdb independently ran MiXCR on the multiplex PCR reads; one entry per CDR3 protein. The sample consists of 600,000 to 650,000 distinct CDR3 sequences, over 20% of them appearing once. Trimming left V 6 bases short and J 5 bases short, with 13 bases between. Looked up from germline, CDR1 is MNHNS and CDR2 is SASEGT. This CDR3 spans 13 amino acids. The sequence derives from a woman aged 18-29 years with stable Graves' hyperthyroidism. Some clones in this sample may be carry-over from other donors' samples. Specimen: peripheral blood. The chain uses TRBV6-1 and TRBJ1-1; maybe TRBD1 (5 bases). The CDR3 DNA follows: TGTGCCAGCAGGGGGCCCGGGGCGACTGAAGCTTTCTTT. Translated: CASRGPGATEAFF.